Listed below are T cell receptor beta chains from one sample, sequenced in a study of blood T cell repertoires in COVID-19. Some clones are missing from TCRdb's copy, which holds only in-frame ones; the method was immunoSEQ multiplex PCR. The sample yields 100,000 to 150,000 clones, around 70% seen once. Input material: peripheral blood. Receptor source: a man aged 55 to 70 with acute or convalescent COVID-19. The conserved cysteine and the conserved F or W are not part of the CDR3 here.

v_gene | CDR3aa
TRBV18 | ASSRTGSRYNEQF
TRBV6-6 | ASSLDRAPYEQY
TRBV24-1 | ATRPSGGATGELF
TRBV6-2/TRBV6-3 | ASSYSNRGTMGNQPQH
TRBV7-3 | ASSLSRQAVQY
TRBV7-8 | ASSLIGGQNTEAF
TRBV5-1 | ASGTGTVNTGELF
TRBV19 | ASSIDRAGAMGATNEKLF
TRBV19 | ASSRSSGEIYEQY
TRBV7-9 | ATSGQGGNSPLH
TRBV11-2 | ASSLYGGREGNQPQH
TRBV9 | ASSVGSWAYEQY
TRBV30 | AWSPAVEQY
TRBV5-3 | ARSLLGHTEAF
TRBV25-1 | ASSATDSRSSPLH
TRBV5-4 | ASSNWGREINYGYT
TRBV3-1/TRBV3-2 | ASRGAWEQF
TRBV30 | AWRPDSNQPQH
TRBV2 | ASSGQGNYGYT
TRBV5-1 | ASRQSGRGSYEQY
TRBV27 | ASSSSAGAGYNEQF
TRBV6-5 | ASSNPTGFREQY
TRBV19 | ASRAGWGPDTQY
TRBV27 | ASSLGLAGVNEQF
TRBV12-3/TRBV12-4 | ASGTGGTQY
TRBV11-2 | ASSPYNITNSPLH
TRBV18 | ASSPPGGAVDGYT
TRBV5-6 | ASRPIGTSQNTQY
TRBV18 | ASSRTGFGGTEAF
TRBV11-3 | ASSTLQGQGSPLH
TRBV19 | ASKLQGIGGYT
TRBV24-1 | ATSDWTGGSYNEQF
TRBV19 | ASSPRWDSSYEQY
TRBV20-1 | SASGGSSYEQY
TRBV7-9 | ASSNPVSSYNEQF
TRBV7-9 | ASSPPDREPQH
TRBV5-1 | ASSLRDRASGFYGYT
TRBV24-1 | ATSDLLSGPNEQF
TRBV19 | ASSTEHRGREQY
TRBV14 | ASSQIQGVYEQY
TRBV18 | ASSTRDQPQH
TRBV9 | ASSVSGTFTDTQY
TRBV3-1/TRBV3-2 | ASSQTPGGEAF
TRBV5-1 | ASSTGMTNEKLF
TRBV5-4 | ASSLQGASGNTIY